This TCR beta chain was sequenced in a study of blood T cells in healthy people across ages (dated by TCRdb to 2013 to 2016). Background for the entire study: In model experiments, template switching captured about one uniquely barcoded TCR beta cDNA molecule for every two T cells. The donors were split into four age groups: young (average around 16 years), middle-aged (about 40), aged (roughly 60) and long-lived (approximately 80). To avoid experimental bias, donors of different ages were distributed randomly across sequencing lanes. The study measured age-related changes in TCR beta repertoire diversity using deep sequencing normalized with unique cDNA molecular identifiers. The study analyzed two additional independent replicas of 1 million unique cDNA reads from the same blood draw for two donors, one aged 18 to 30 and one aged 80 or older.

CDR3 length: 12 amino acids, cysteine to phenylalanine. Just the 36-base CDR3 DNA is kept, in frame starting at base 1. CDR1 and CDR2, looked up from the germline V gene (reference sequence), are LNHDA and SQIVND. A word on this clonotype: Its target antigen remains unknown. An end of the junction does not agree with germline; a read error may underlie this.

Library method: 5' RACE. Reads for this sample came from an Illumina HiSeq 2500. The second PCR ran for roughly 7 to 12 cycles and used a J-beta primer mix along with a sample-barcoded 5' primer. Each TCR beta cDNA molecule received a unique molecular identifier from a template-switch 5' adaptor carrying 12 random nucleotides. At least 2.5 million CDR3-containing paired-end reads were obtained from each sample. First-strand cDNA was synthesized from all RNA with the Mint cDNA synthesis kit, primed by a TRBC-specific oligonucleotide. After uracil-DNA glycosylase treatment, a first 18-cycle PCR used universal primers M1SS and BC2_uni_R on all cDNA. Per the original workflow: Normalization of each sample was performed by random selection of 1 million high-quality reads, each carrying a distinct molecular identifier. Reads sharing molecular identifiers were discarded rather than binned into consensus sequences. MiTCR, set to a Q25 quality threshold and the strictest error-elimination algorithm, was used for CDR3 identification, clonotype clustering and error correction. A nonparametric unseen species model with Euler transformation was used to estimate a lower bound on total TCR beta diversity. TCRdb handled the public reads itself, with Q25 trimming in fastp and clone calling in MiXCR, and kept productive beta chains. Each CDR3 protein appears once, grouped with its most common genes and DNA. These V and J calls rely on TCRdb rather than the paper's analysis. The sample records around 1,500,000 distinct CDR3 sequences, 35% to 45% of which are singletons. Of the sample, around 8% falls within the top ten clones.

Overall results and qualifications from the work: Estimates of total diversity based on one million sequenced T cells were regarded as lower bounds and as underestimates. Bulk unsorted PBMC profiling prevented conclusive comparison of naive and antigen-experienced compartments. Observed TCR beta diversity per million T cells fell roughly linearly with age, and a significant reduction was already apparent by age around 40. Compared with the aged group, more naive CD4+ T cells, fewer expanded clones and increased TCR diversity were shown by the long-lived group, suggesting age selection. Observed TCR beta diversity correlated strongly with the percentage of naive T cells measured by flow cytometry. Because donor CMV infection status was unknown, age-related changes in expanded clonotypes were potentially confounded.

The 40 or so donors, aged about 6 to 95 years, were systemically healthy Caucasian individuals from Russia. Each donor gave about 9.7 milliliters of peripheral blood, drawn into EDTA-treated Vacutainer tubes. Ficoll-Paque density-gradient centrifugation was used to isolate PBMCs, with at least 7 million per sample. Total RNA, at least 6 micrograms per sample, was extracted from PBMCs with Trizol reagent. For every donor, an aliquot of PBMCs went through flow cytometry to measure the percentages of naive CD45RAhigh/CD27high T cells. This clonotype originated in a woman between 18 and 29 years old in good health. What was sequenced was blood. Recombination joined TRBV19 with TRBJ1-2, with no confident D gene call. The CDR3 region: CVSNSGNYGYTF. At the DNA level, the sequence is TGTGTCAGTAACTCCGGCAACTATGGCTACACCTTC.